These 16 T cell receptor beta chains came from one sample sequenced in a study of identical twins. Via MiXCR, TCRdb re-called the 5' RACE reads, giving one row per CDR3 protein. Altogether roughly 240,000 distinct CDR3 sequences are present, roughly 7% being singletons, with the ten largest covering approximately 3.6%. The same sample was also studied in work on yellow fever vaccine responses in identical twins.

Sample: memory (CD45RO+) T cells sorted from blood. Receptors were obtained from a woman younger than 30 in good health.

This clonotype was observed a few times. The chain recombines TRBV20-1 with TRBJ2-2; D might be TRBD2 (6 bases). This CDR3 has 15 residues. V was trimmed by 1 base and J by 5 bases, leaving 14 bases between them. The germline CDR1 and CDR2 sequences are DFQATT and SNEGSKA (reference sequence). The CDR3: CSARGGASFTGELFF. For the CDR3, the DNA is TGCAGTGCTAGAGGCGGGGCGTCGTTTACCGGGGAGCTGTTTTTT.

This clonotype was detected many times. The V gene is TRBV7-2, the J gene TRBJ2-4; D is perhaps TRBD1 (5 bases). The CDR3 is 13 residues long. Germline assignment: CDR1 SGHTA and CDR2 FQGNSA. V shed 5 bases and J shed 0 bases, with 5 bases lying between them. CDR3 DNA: TGTGCCAGCAGCGGGGCAGCCAAAAACATTCAGTACTTC. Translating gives CASSGAAKNIQYF.

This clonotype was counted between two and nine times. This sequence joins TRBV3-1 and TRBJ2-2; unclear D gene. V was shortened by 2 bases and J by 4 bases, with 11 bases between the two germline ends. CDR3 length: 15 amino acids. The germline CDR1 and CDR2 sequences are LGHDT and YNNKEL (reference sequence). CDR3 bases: TGTGCCAGCAGCCAAAAAGACAAAGTCACCGGGGAGCTGTTTTTT. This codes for CASSQKDKVTGELFF.

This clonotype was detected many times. The CDR3 DNA reads TGCAGCGTTGTGAGGGGCACTGAAGCTTTCTTT. Protein: CSVVRGTEAFF. V gene TRBV29-1 combines with J gene TRBJ1-1; weak D call: TRBD1 (5 bases). The CDR3 extends over 11 amino acids. V lost 4 bases, J lost 4 bases, and 7 bases lay in between. Germline values: CDR1 SQVTM, CDR2 ANQGSEA.

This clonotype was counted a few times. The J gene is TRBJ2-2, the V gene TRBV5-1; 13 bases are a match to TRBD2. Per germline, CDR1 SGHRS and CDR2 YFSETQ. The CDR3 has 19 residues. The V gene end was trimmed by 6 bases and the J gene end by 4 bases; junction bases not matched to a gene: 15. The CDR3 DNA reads TGCGCCAGCAAAGCCTCCGGGACTAGCGGGACTATAGGCACCGGGGAGCTGTTTTTT. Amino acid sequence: CASKASGTSGTIGTGELFF.

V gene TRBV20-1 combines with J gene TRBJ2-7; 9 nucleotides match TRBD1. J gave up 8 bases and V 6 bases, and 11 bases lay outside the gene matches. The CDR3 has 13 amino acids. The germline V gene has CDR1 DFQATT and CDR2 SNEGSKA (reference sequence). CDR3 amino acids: CSAIRDREYKQYV. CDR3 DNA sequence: TGCAGTGCCATCCGGGACAGGGAGTACAAGCAGTACGTC.

For the CDR3, the DNA is TGTGCCAGCAGACCGGCTAGTAAAGCCTACGAGCAGTACTTC. Its translation is CASRPASKAYEQYF. The rearrangement joins TRBV12-3 or TRBV12-4 to TRBJ2-7; no clear D gene. The V end was cut by 6 bases, the J end by 2 bases, with 14 bases between. This CDR3 is 14 amino acids long.

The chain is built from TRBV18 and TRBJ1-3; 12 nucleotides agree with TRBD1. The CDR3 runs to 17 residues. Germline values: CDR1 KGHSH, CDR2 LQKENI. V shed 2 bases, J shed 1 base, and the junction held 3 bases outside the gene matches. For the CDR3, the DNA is TGTGCCAGCTCACCAAGGGGACAGGGGGCGTCTGGAAACACCATATATTTT. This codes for CASSPRGQGASGNTIYF.

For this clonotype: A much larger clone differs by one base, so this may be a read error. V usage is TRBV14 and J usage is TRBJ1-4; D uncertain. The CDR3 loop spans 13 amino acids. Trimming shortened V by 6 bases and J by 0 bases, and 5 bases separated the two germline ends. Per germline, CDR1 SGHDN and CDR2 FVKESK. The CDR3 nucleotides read TGTGCCAGCAGGAGTGCAACTAATGAAAAACTGTTTTTT. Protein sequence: CASRSATNEKLFF.

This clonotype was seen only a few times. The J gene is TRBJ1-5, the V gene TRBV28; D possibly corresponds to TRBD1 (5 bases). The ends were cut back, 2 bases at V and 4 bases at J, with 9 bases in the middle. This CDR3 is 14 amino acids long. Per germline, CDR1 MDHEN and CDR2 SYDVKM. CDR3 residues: CASSLTGPNQPQHF. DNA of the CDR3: TGTGCCAGCAGTTTAACGGGACCTAATCAGCCCCAGCATTTT.

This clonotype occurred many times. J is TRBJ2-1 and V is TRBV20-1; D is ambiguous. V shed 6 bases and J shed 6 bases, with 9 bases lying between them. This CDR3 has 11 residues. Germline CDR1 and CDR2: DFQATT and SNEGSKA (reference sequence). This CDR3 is CSAKITNEQFF. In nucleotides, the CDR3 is TGCAGTGCAAAAATTACCAATGAGCAGTTCTTC.

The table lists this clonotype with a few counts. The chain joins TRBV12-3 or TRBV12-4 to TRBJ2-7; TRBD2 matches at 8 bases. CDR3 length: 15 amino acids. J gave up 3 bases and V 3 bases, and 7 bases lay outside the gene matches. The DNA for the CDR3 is TGTGCCAGCAGTTTTCATACTAGCGGCCACTACGAGCAGTACTTC. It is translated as CASSFHTSGHYEQYF.

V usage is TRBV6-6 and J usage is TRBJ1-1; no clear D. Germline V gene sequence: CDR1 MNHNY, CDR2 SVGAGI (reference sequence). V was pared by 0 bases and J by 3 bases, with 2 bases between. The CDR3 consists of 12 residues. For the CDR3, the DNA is TGTGCCAGCAGTTACTCGGACACTGAAGCTTTCTTT. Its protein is CASSYSDTEAFF.

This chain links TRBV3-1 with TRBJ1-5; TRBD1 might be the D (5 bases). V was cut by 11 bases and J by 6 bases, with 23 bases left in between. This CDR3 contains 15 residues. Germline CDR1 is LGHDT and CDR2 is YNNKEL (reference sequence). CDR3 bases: TGTGCCTCCACCAAACAGGTGCAGTGGACTCAGCCCCAGCATTTT. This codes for CASTKQVQWTQPQHF. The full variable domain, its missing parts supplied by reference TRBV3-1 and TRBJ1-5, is DTAVSQTPKYLVTQMGNDKSIKCEQNLGHDTMYWYKQDSKKFLKIMFSYNNKELIINETVPNRFSPKSPDKAHLNLHINSLELGDSAVYFCASTKQVQWTQPQHFGDGTRLSIL.

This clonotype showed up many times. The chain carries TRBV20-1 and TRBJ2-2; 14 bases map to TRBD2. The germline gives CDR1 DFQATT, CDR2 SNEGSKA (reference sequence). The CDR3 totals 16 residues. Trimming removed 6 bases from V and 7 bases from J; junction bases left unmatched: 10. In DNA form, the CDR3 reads TGCAGTGCCCTGGGGGGGACTAGCGGGAGTAGCGGGGAGCTGTTTTTT. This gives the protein CSALGGTSGSSGELFF.

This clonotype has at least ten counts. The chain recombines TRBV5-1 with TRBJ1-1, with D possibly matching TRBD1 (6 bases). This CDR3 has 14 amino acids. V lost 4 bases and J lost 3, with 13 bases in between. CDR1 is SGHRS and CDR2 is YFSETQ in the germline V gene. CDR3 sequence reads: CASSGNRVDTEAFF. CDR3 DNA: TGCGCCAGCAGCGGGAACAGGGTTGACACTGAAGCTTTCTTT.